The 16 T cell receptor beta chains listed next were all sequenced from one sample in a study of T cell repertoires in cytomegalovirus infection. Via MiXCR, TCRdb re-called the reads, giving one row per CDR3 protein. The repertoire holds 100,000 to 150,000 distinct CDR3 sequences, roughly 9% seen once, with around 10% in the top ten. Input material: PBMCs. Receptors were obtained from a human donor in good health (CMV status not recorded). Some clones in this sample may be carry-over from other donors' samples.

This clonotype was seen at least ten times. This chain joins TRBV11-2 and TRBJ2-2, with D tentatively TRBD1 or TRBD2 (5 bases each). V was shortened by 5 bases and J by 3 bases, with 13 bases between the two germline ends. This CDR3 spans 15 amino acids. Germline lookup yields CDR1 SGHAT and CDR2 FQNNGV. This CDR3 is CASSVAGTDTGELFF. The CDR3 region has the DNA TGTGCCAGCAGCGTGGCCGGGACGGACACCGGGGAGCTGTTTTTT.

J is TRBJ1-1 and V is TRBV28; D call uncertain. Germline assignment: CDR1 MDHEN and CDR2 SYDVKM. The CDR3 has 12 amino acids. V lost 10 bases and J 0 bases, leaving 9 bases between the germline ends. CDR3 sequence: CATSAVNTEAFF. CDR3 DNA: TGTGCCACGTCAGCAGTGAACACTGAAGCTTTCTTT.

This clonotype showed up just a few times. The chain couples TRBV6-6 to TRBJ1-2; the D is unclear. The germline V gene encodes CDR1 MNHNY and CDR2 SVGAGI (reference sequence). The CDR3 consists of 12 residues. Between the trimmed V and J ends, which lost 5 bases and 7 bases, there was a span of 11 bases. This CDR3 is CASSPGLSGYTF. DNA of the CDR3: TGTGCCAGCAGTCCTGGACTGTCTGGCTACACCTTC.

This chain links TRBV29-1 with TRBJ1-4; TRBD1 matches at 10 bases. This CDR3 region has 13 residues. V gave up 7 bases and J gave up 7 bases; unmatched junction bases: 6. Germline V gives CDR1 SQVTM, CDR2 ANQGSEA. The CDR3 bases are TGCAGCGGTACCGGGACAGGGGTTGAAAAACTGTTTTTT. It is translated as CSGTGTGVEKLFF.

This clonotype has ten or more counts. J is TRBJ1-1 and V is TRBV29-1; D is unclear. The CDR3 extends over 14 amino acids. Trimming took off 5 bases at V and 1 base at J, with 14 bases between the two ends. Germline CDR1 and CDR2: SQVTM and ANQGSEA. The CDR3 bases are TGCAGCGTTTCGGCTTCCTGGGGGAACACTGAAGCTTTCTTT. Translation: CSVSASWGNTEAFF.

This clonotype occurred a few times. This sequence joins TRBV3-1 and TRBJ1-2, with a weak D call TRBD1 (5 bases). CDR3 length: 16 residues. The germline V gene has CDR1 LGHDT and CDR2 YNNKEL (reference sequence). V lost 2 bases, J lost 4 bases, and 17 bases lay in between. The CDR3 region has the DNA TGTGCCAGCAGCCAAACCCGGACATCTGTGATCTATGGCTACACCTTC. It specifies CASSQTRTSVIYGYTF.

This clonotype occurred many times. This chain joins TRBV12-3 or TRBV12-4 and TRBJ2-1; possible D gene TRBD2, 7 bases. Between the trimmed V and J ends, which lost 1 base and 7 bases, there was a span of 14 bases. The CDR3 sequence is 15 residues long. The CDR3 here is CASSLGGGVGNEQFF. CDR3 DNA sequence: TGTGCCAGCAGTTTAGGAGGGGGGGTCGGTAATGAGCAGTTCTTC.

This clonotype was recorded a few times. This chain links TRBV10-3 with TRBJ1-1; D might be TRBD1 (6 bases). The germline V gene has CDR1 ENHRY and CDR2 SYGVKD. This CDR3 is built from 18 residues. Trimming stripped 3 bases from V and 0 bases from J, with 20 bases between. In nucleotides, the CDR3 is TGTGCCATCAGTGAAAGGGCAGGGGACCTGACCATGAACACTGAAGCTTTCTTT. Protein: CAISERAGDLTMNTEAFF.

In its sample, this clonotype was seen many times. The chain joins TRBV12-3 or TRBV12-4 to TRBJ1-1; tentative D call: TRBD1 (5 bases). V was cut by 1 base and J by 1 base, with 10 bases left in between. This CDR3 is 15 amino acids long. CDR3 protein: CASSLVTGANTEAFF. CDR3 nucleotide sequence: TGTGCCAGCAGTTTAGTCACTGGGGCGAACACTGAAGCTTTCTTT.

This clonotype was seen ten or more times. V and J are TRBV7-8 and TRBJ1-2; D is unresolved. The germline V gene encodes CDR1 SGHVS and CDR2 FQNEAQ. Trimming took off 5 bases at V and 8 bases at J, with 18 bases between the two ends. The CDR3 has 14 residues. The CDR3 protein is CASSRLDWAEGYTF. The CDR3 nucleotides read TGTGCCAGCAGCCGACTGGACTGGGCCGAAGGCTACACCTTC.

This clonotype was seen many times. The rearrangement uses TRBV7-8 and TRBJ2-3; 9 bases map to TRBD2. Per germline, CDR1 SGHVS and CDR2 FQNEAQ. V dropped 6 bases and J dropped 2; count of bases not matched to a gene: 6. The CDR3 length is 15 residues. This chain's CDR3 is CASRRSGGVTDTQYF. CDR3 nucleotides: TGTGCCAGCAGACGTAGCGGGGGAGTCACAGATACGCAGTATTTT. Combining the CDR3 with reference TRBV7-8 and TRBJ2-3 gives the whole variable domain GAGVSQSPRYKVAKRGQDVALRCDPISGHVSLFWYQQALGQGPEFLTYFQNEAQLDKSGLPSDRFFAERPEGSVSTLKIQRTQQEDSAVYLCASRRSGGVTDTQYFGPGTRLTVL.

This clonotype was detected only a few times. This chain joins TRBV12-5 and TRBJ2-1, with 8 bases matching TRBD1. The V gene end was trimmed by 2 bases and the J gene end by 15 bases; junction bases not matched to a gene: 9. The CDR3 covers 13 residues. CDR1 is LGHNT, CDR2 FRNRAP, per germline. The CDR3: CASGLSDRDSLFF. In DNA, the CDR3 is TGTGCTAGTGGTTTGTCGGACAGGGATAGTTTGTTCTTC.

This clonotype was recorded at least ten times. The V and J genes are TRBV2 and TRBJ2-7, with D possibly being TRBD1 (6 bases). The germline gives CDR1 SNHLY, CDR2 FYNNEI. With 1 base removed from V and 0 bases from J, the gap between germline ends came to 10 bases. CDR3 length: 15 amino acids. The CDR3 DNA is TGTGCCAGCAGTGAAGGTGGGGGCCGCTCCTACGAGCAGTACTTC. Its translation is CASSEGGGRSYEQYF.

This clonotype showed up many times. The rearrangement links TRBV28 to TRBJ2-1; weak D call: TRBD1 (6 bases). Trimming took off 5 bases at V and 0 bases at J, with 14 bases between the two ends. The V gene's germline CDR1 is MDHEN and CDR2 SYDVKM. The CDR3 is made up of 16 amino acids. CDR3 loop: CASSPDSGSSYNEQFF. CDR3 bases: TGTGCCAGCAGTCCGGACAGTGGGAGCTCCTACAATGAGCAGTTCTTC.

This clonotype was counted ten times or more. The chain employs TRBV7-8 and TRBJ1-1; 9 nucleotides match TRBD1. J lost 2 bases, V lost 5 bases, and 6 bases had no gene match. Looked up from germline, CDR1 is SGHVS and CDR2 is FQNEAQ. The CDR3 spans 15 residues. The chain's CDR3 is CASSVDRGENTEAFF. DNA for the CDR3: TGTGCCAGCAGCGTAGACAGGGGGGAAAACACTGAAGCTTTCTTT.

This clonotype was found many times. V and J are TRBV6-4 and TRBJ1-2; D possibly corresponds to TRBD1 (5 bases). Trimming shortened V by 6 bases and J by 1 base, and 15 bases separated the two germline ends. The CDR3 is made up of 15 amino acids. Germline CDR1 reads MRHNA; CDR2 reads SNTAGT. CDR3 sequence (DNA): TGTGCCAGCAGAGCCCAGGGTCTTATTAACTATGGCTACACCTTC. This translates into CASRAQGLINYGYTF.